Shown below are 19 T cell receptor beta chains from a single sample sequenced in a study of T cell responses to AZD1222 COVID-19 vaccine. TCRdb's table, derived via immunoSEQ multiplex PCR, lists solely in-frame clones and lacks some. The sample has about 150,000 clones, about 87% seen once. The sample in question was peripheral blood, obtained on day 0 of AZD1222 vaccination. The receptors stem from an adult in good health.

Concerning this clone: At one end, the junction sequence differs from germline, possibly due to a read error. V is TRBV3-1 (or the pseudogene TRBV3-2) and J is TRBJ1-3, with TRBD1 identical over 7 bases. The CDR3 sequence is 14 residues long. Germline V gives CDR1 LGHDT, CDR2 YNNKEL (reference sequence). The DNA for the CDR3 is TGTGCCAGCAGCCCCGCGACGACTTACAGGGGAATGAATTTT. Amino acids: CASSPATTYRGMNF.

This rearrangement joins TRBV2 to TRBJ1-5; TRBD1 might be the D (5 bases). Trimming removed 6 bases from V and 2 bases from J, with 17 bases in between. Germline CDR1 SNHLY, CDR2 FYNNEI. The CDR3 totals 16 residues. The CDR3 here is CASSDIGVTRNQPQHF. CDR3 bases: TGTGCCAGCAGCGACATAGGGGTGACGCGCAATCAGCCCCAGCATTTT.

The V gene is TRBV27, the J gene TRBJ1-2; D remains ambiguous. The CDR3 is 11 residues long. The V gene's germline CDR1 is MNHEY and CDR2 SMNVEV (reference sequence). Trimming left V 5 bases short and J 5 bases short, with 6 bases between. The chain's CDR3 is CASSHGYGYTF. CDR3 sequence (DNA): TGTGCCAGCAGTCACGGGTATGGCTACACCTTC.

The chain carries TRBV7-6 and TRBJ2-2; D may be TRBD1 (6 bases). Germline V gene sequence: CDR1 SGHVS, CDR2 FNYEAQ. With 5 bases removed from V and 0 bases from J, the gap between germline ends came to 10 bases. CDR3 size: 15 residues. CDR3 in DNA: TGTGCCAGCAGCCGAAGGACAGCGAACACCGGGGAGCTGTTTTTT. Its protein is CASSRRTANTGELFF.

The chain couples TRBV5-1 to TRBJ2-7; D may be TRBD2 (6 bases). Germline V lookup: CDR1 SGHRS, CDR2 YFSETQ. The V and J ends lost 4 bases and 0 bases respectively, with 14 bases between them. The CDR3 loop spans 15 amino acids. Here the CDR3 reads CASSGDPGSSYEQYF. As DNA, the CDR3 is TGCGCCAGCAGCGGGGACCCCGGGAGCTCCTACGAGCAGTACTTC.

This chain links TRBV7-8 with TRBJ1-5, with TRBD1 matching over 8 bases. V lost 0 bases to trimming and J lost 0 bases; unmatched junction nucleotides: 4. CDR1 is SGHVS, CDR2 FQNEAQ, per germline. The CDR3 runs 17 residues. The CDR3 sequence is CASSLAPGGHSNQPQHF. The CDR3 DNA reads TGTGCCAGCAGCTTAGCGCCAGGGGGCCATAGCAATCAGCCCCAGCATTTT.

Here the CDR3 reads CASSPSTVNTGELFF. CDR3 nucleotides: TGTGCCAGCTCACCGTCGACAGTGAACACCGGGGAGCTGTTTTTT. The V and J genes are TRBV18 and TRBJ2-2, with D tentatively TRBD1 (5 bases). V was trimmed by 3 bases and J by 1 base, leaving 9 bases between them. The CDR3 loop spans 15 amino acids. The germline CDR1 and CDR2 sequences are KGHSH and LQKENI. The variable domain in full, with the rest retrieved from reference TRBV18 and TRBJ2-2, is NAGVMQNPRHLVRRRGQEARLRCSPMKGHSHVYWYRQLPEEGLKFMVYLQKENIIDESGMPKERFSAEFPKEGPSILRIQQVVRGDSAAYFCASSPSTVNTGELFFGEGSRLTVL.

The chain employs TRBV25-1 and TRBJ1-1, with D uncertain. Trimming removed 3 bases at V and 3 bases at J, with 14 bases between. Germline CDR1 is MGHDK and CDR2 is SYGVNS. This CDR3 contains 15 residues. CDR3 in amino acids: CASSDAAHGDTEAFF. In DNA form, the CDR3 reads TGTGCCAGCAGTGATGCTGCACATGGGGACACTGAAGCTTTCTTT.

This sequence joins TRBV7-2 and TRBJ2-2; 8 bases agree with TRBD1. Per germline, CDR1 SGHTA and CDR2 FQGNSA. Losses at the gene ends were 5 bases for V and 5 bases for J; bases not matched to a gene: 4. This CDR3 has 14 residues. The CDR3 region has the DNA TGTGCCAGCAGCGGGCAGGGGGCGACCGGGGAGCTGTTTTTT. It translates to CASSGQGATGELFF.

The chain combines TRBV28 with TRBJ1-3; a weak D match, TRBD1 (5 bases). The CDR3 is 16 amino acids. Trimming left V 5 bases short and J 3 bases short, with 17 bases between. CDR1 and CDR2 (germline): MDHEN, SYDVKM. Written as DNA, the CDR3 is TGTGCCAGCAGTATGCTCGCGGGGCCGAGTGGAAACACCATATATTTT. Protein product: CASSMLAGPSGNTIYF.

This clone has only one observation. This chain links TRBV2 with TRBJ2-7; 8 nucleotides agree with TRBD1. Germline CDR1 SNHLY, CDR2 FYNNEI. The V and J ends lost 6 bases and 7 bases, in that order; junction bases with no gene match: 8. The CDR3 runs 13 residues. The CDR3 reads CASSGQGSEEQYF. The CDR3 coding sequence is TGTGCCAGCAGCGGACAGGGATCGGAAGAGCAGTACTTC.

This sequence joins TRBV3-1 (or the pseudogene TRBV3-2) and TRBJ1-4; D might be TRBD1 (6 bases). This CDR3 comprises 16 residues. CDR1 and CDR2 (germline): LGHDT, YNNKEL (reference sequence). V was clipped by 0 bases and J by 4 bases, with 12 bases between them. In nucleotides, the CDR3 is TGTGCCAGCAGCCAAGAGCTCACCAGGGGTAATGAAAAACTGTTTTTT. Its protein is CASSQELTRGNEKLFF.

The CDR3 here is CASSPDGVTKNIQYF. DNA of the CDR3: TGTGCCAGCTCACCCGACGGGGTAACCAAAAACATTCAGTACTTC. V usage is TRBV18 and J usage is TRBJ2-4; maybe TRBD2 (5 bases). Trimming shortened V by 3 bases and J by 2 bases, and 11 bases separated the two germline ends. This CDR3 has 15 residues. Germline CDR1 is KGHSH and CDR2 is LQKENI.

This chain joins TRBV27 and TRBJ1-2; 9 bases line up with TRBD1. Looked up from germline, CDR1 is MNHEY and CDR2 is SMNVEV (reference sequence). The V segment lost 10 bases and the J segment 4 bases; nucleotides outside the gene matches: 10. This CDR3 spans 14 amino acids. CDR3 protein: CANPRTGVVYGYTF. CDR3 bases: TGTGCCAACCCCCGGACAGGGGTAGTCTATGGCTACACCTTC.

The chain is built from TRBV6-2 or TRBV6-3 and TRBJ2-6, with 8 bases that match TRBD2. Germline V gives CDR1 MNHEY, CDR2 SVGEGT. J lost 1 base, V lost 6 bases, and 2 bases had no gene match. This CDR3 spans 15 amino acids. CDR3 nucleotides: TGTGCCAGCAGCCCGGGGGGGTCTGGGGCCAACGTCCTGACTTTC. It specifies CASSPGGSGANVLTF.

The rearrangement links TRBV18 to TRBJ1-5, with unresolved D. CDR3 length: 13 amino acids. The germline CDR1 and CDR2 sequences are KGHSH and LQKENI. V lost 6 bases, J lost 3 bases, and 9 bases lay in between. CDR3 coding DNA: TGTGCCAGCTCGCCGGCCTACAATCAGCCCCAGCATTTT. This translates into CASSPAYNQPQHF.

The chain has TRBV27 and TRBJ1-2; unclear D gene. The CDR3 totals 14 residues. Trimming removed 2 bases at V and 5 bases at J, with 12 bases between. Germline V CDR1 and CDR2: MNHEY, SMNVEV (reference sequence). The CDR3 loop is CASSLNPVSYGYTF. The CDR3 bases are TGTGCCAGCAGTTTAAATCCAGTCTCTTATGGCTACACCTTC.

This chain connects TRBV7-9 to TRBJ2-7, with 10 bases lining up with TRBD1. J gave up 5 bases and V 0 bases, and 4 bases lay outside the gene matches. This CDR3 contains 15 residues. CDR1 is SEHNR, CDR2 FQNEAQ, per germline (reference sequence). The CDR3 protein is CASSLAGTGVHEQYF. Here the CDR3 DNA reads TGTGCCAGCAGCTTAGCGGGGACAGGGGTCCACGAGCAGTACTTC.

The rearrangement links TRBV21-1 to TRBJ2-3; the table gives TRBD2 as D, unverified against the DNA. TRBV21-1 is designated a pseudogene. The CDR3 spans 13 residues. Here the CDR3 DNA reads TGTGCCAGCAGCCTGGGAGGCACAGATACGCAGTATTTT. Its protein product is CASSLGGTDTQYF.